This T cell receptor (beta chain) was retrieved from a study of monozygotic twins with inflammatory bowel disease. Comments on this clonotype: The antigen is not known.

Regarding the study as a whole: Discrimination among different T cell subtypes was not achievable. Immunosuppressive treatments were not uniform, and this may have added variability to patient repertoires.

CDR1 LNHDA and CDR2 SQIVND come from the germline V gene (reference sequence). The CDR3 extends over 12 amino acids. TCRdb processed the 5' RACE reads again and assigns one entry to each CDR3 protein, with no DNA. In total, the table holds a few hundred thousand distinct CDR3 sequences. Sequencing input: blood. The origin of this receptor is a human donor with ulcerative colitis or Crohn's disease, or a healthy co-twin of an affected twin (not recorded which). The chain couples TRBV19 to TRBJ2-1. CDR3 loop: CASSTIKDEQFF.